The entry that follows covers one TCR beta chain sequence. This sample was taken from a study of blood T cell repertoires in COVID-19. Across the study: Spain, Italy and the United States supplied samples that represented acute and convalescent COVID-19. The analysed material was cDNA or gDNA that came from T cells, B-cell-depleted T cells, or PBMCs.

Clones were sequenced by immunoSEQ multiplex PCR, and TCRdb holds only the in-frame ones, with some missing. The sample has around 300,000 clones, around nine tenths seen once; the top ten hold roughly 1.9%. This CDR3 is built from 15 residues. Per germline, CDR1 SGHKS and CDR2 YYEKEE (reference sequence). With 6 bases removed from V and 1 base from J, the gap between germline ends came to 15 bases. V usage is TRBV5-5 and J usage is TRBJ2-3, with D tentatively TRBD2 (7 bases). The sample comprised PBMCs or T cells enriched from blood (not recorded which). This clonotype originated in a woman aged 55-70 years who had recovered from COVID-19. The CDR3 loop is CASKPGGPGTDTQYF. The CDR3 DNA is TGTGCCAGCAAACCCGGGGGGCCGGGCACAGATACGCAGTATTTT.